A single sample gave rise to the 13 T cell receptor beta chains below, sequenced in a study of T-cell memory formation after mild COVID-19. From the 5' RACE reads, TCRdb called clonotypes with MiXCR, one entry per CDR3 protein. The sample records a few hundred thousand distinct CDR3 sequences, approximately 21% being singletons. Material: PBMCs or a T cell subset sorted from them (not recorded which). These receptors were taken from an adult woman who had mild COVID-19 (a few samples of this study predate the infection). Cell type and time point are not known.

This clonotype has only a few counts. The rearrangement joins TRBV2 to TRBJ1-5; 7 nucleotides align to TRBD1. Per the germline V gene, CDR1 is SNHLY and CDR2 is FYNNEI. V lost 4 bases and J lost 5; bases outside the gene matches: 2. CDR3 length equals 13 residues. CDR3 DNA sequence: TGTGCCAGCAGTGGGGACAGCTATCAGCCCCAGCATTTT. This encodes CASSGDSYQPQHF.

V gene TRBV9 combines with J gene TRBJ2-5; TRBD1 is a possible D gene (5 bases). CDR3 length equals 14 residues. Germline lookup yields CDR1 SGDLS and CDR2 YYNGEE. V was trimmed by 3 bases and J by 0 bases, leaving 9 bases between them. The CDR3 DNA sequence: TGTGCCAGCAGCGCGGACATGTACCAAGAGACCCAGTACTTC. It yields the protein CASSADMYQETQYF.

J is TRBJ1-1 and V is TRBV5-1, with a weak D call TRBD1 (5 bases). CDR3 length: 13 amino acids. The V end lost 9 bases, the J end lost 4 bases, and 16 bases lay between the germline ends. The V gene's germline CDR1 is SGHRS and CDR2 YFSETQ. The CDR3 coding sequence is TGCGCCACCCGTCGGGGGTTGGTCACTGAAGCTTTCTTT. This sequence encodes CATRRGLVTEAFF.

J is TRBJ2-7 and V is TRBV6-2 or TRBV6-3; no clear D. Looked up from germline, CDR1 is MNHEY and CDR2 is SVGEGT. CDR3 length: 15 residues. With 3 bases removed from V and 3 bases from J, the gap between germline ends came to 15 bases. The CDR3 reads CASSYSPNTDYEQYF. CDR3 bases: TGTGCCAGCAGTTATAGCCCGAACACGGACTACGAGCAGTACTTC.

The chain recombines TRBV14 with TRBJ2-3; no definite D call. Germline V gives CDR1 SGHDN, CDR2 FVKESK. The length of the CDR3 is 15 residues. V was trimmed by 3 bases and J by 1 base, leaving 11 bases between them. The CDR3 bases are TGTGCCAGCAGCCAGGGTTCGTCAGGCACAGATACGCAGTATTTT. Amino acid sequence: CASSQGSSGTDTQYF.

In its sample, this clonotype was seen a few times. The chain employs TRBV9 and TRBJ2-7; D may be TRBD2 (6 bases). There are 14 residues in the CDR3. Trimming cost V 2 bases and J 7 bases, with 16 bases left between them. The germline gives CDR1 SGDLS, CDR2 YYNGEE. The CDR3 nucleotides read TGTGCCAGCAGCGTGGGGGACTCTACGGGAGAGCAGTACTTC. As protein: CASSVGDSTGEQYF.

This chain links TRBV20-1 with TRBJ2-7; D unresolved. Trimming pared 3 bases from V and 7 bases from J, leaving 19 bases between. Per germline, CDR1 DFQATT and CDR2 SNEGSKA (reference sequence). CDR3 length: 14 residues. In DNA form, the CDR3 reads TGCAGTGCTAGTCTTCCCGGCAGGAGTGAAGAGCAGTACTTC. This gives the protein CSASLPGRSEEQYF.

This clonotype came up many times. The V gene is TRBV12-3 or TRBV12-4, the J gene TRBJ2-5; the D is unclear. V was pared by 2 bases and J by 3 bases, with 7 bases between. The CDR3 totals 13 residues. The CDR3 loop reads CASSLMGKETQYF. The CDR3 bases are TGTGCCAGCAGTTTAATGGGGAAAGAGACCCAGTACTTC.

This chain uses TRBV5-1 with TRBJ2-2; 9 bases map to TRBD1. J lost 5 bases, V lost 3 bases, and 5 bases had no gene match. The CDR3 spans 15 residues. Germline lookup yields CDR1 SGHRS and CDR2 YFSETQ. CDR3 sequence: CASSSPGQGTGELFF. CDR3 sequence (DNA): TGCGCCAGCAGCTCTCCAGGACAGGGGACCGGGGAGCTGTTTTTT.

This clonotype was picked up many times. The rearrangement links TRBV4-1 to TRBJ2-3; tentatively, D is TRBD1 (6 bases). V was pared by 0 bases and J by 4 bases, with 14 bases between. Germline assignment: CDR1 MGHRA and CDR2 YSYEKL. CDR3 length: 16 residues. The CDR3 region is CASSQDVGQRADTQYF. DNA for the CDR3: TGCGCCAGCAGCCAAGATGTCGGACAGAGGGCAGATACGCAGTATTTT.

The chain couples TRBV9 to TRBJ2-7; tentative D call: TRBD1 (6 bases). Germline CDR1 is SGDLS and CDR2 is YYNGEE. V lost 4 bases and J lost 2, with 13 bases in between. The CDR3 consists of 14 residues. CDR3 nucleotide sequence: TGTGCCAGCAGCCCTTCGGACAGTGCCTACGAGCAGTACTTC. This codes for CASSPSDSAYEQYF.

The rearrangement links TRBV5-1 to TRBJ2-1, with D perhaps assigned TRBD1 or TRBD2 (5 bases each). Between the trimmed V and J ends, which lost 1 base and 2 bases, there was a span of 13 bases. CDR1 and CDR2 (germline): SGHRS, YFSETQ. The CDR3 length is 16 residues. The CDR3 region is CASSLYQGAAYNEQFF. As DNA, the CDR3 is TGCGCCAGCAGCTTGTATCAGGGAGCCGCCTACAATGAGCAGTTCTTC.

This clonotype was recorded a few times. For the CDR3, the DNA is TGCAGTGCTAGGGGGTACGGTGCCATGAACACTGAAGCTTTCTTT. It yields the protein CSARGYGAMNTEAFF. This chain links TRBV20-1 with TRBJ1-1; D gene unclear. CDR3 length: 15 residues. The V gene's germline CDR1 is DFQATT and CDR2 SNEGSKA (reference sequence). V shed 3 bases and J shed 0 bases, with 14 bases lying between them.